This T cell receptor (beta chain) is from a study of beta chain features in type 1 diabetes. As for the study in general: The number of sorted cells examined across all samples was some 99,000,000.

Study-level findings and limits: There was a moderate but significant shortening of TCRB CDR3s in all four CD4+ subsets of Type 1 diabetes patients.

The V end was cut by 4 bases, the J end by 2 bases, with 21 bases between. Germline V gives CDR1 SGHTA, CDR2 FQGNSA. CDR3 length: 18 residues. All of the isolated RNA was reverse transcribed, so expressed TCRB transcripts were sequenced. The data were produced by immunoSEQ multiplex PCR, yet TCRdb's version contains in-frame clones alone and is incomplete. The sample contains some 70,000 clones, around 49% of which appear only once. In this sample, this clone turned up a few times. Its antigen is not known. The receptor comes from a man aged 30 to 39 with type 1 diabetes. Sequenced: central memory CD4+ T cells from blood. The J gene is TRBJ2-4, the V gene TRBV7-2, with D possibly matching TRBD2 (7 bases). The CDR3 coding sequence is TGTGCCAGCAGCTACACAACTAGGGGGGGGCACACCAAAAACATTCAGTACTTC. It is translated as CASSYTTRGGHTKNIQYF.